The clone carrying this T cell receptor (beta chain) turned up a few times. The antigen is unknown. Trimming removed 4 bases from V and 0 bases from J, with 9 bases in between. The germline CDR1 and CDR2 sequences are SQVTM and ANQGSEA. The CDR3 length is 14 residues. This specimen comes from a study of T-cell reconstitution after alpha-beta-depleted transplantation in children. Researchers prepared the TCRbeta library using unique molecular identifiers, the study reports. TCRdb independently ran MiXCR on the PCR reads; one entry per CDR3 protein. The sample yields about 580,000 distinct CDR3 sequences, 23% seen once. Study conclusions and caveats: The authors attributed T-cell counts and diversity one year after transplant mostly to newly produced T cells. Surviving recipient T cells and thymic progenitors produced the high day-60 TCRbeta diversity seen in some patients. Two months or so post-transplant, alpha-beta T cells reportedly derived from several hundred expanded graft clones.

Sequenced here: PBMCs, mostly from graft donor cells, sampled 360 days after TCRalphabeta/CD19-depleted stem cell transplant. The chain has TRBV29-1 and TRBJ2-2; D perhaps matches TRBD1 (6 bases). This sequence was found in a boy younger than two who had a stem cell transplant for acute myeloid leukemia, so the T cells may come from the graft donor. The chain's CDR3 is CSVGQAPNTGELFF. CDR3 nucleotide sequence: TGCAGCGTTGGACAGGCCCCGAACACCGGGGAGCTGTTTTTT.